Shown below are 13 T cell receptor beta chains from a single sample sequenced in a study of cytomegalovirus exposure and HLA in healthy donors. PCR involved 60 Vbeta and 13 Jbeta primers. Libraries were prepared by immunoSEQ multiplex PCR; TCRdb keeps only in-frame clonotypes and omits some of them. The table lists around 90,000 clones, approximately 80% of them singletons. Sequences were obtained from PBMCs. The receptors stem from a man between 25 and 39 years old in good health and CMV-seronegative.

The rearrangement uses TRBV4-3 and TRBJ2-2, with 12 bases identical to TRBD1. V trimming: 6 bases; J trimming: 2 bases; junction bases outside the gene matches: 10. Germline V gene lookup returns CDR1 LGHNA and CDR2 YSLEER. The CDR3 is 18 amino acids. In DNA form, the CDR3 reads TGCGCCAGCAGTCACGCTAGGGGACAGGGGGCTAACACCGGGGAGCTGTTTTTT. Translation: CASSHARGQGANTGELFF.

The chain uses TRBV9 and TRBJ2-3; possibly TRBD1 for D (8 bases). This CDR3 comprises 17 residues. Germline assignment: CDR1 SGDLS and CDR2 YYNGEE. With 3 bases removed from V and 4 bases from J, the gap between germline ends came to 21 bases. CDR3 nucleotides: TGTGCCAGCAGCGGGGAGGGAACAGGGGGTTCCCCAGATACGCAGTATTTT. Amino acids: CASSGEGTGGSPDTQYF.

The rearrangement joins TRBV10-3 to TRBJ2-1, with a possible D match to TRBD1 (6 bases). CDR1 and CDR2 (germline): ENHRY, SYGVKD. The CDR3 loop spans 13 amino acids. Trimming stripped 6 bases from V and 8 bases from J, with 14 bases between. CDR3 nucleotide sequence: TGTGCCATCAGGACCGACAGGCGCGATGAGCAGTTCTTC. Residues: CAIRTDRRDEQFF.

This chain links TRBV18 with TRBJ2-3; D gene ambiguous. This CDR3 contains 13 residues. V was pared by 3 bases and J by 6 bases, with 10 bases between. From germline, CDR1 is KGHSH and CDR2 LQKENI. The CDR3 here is CASSPTSKDTQYF. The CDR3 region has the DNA TGTGCCAGCTCACCGACATCCAAGGATACGCAGTATTTT.

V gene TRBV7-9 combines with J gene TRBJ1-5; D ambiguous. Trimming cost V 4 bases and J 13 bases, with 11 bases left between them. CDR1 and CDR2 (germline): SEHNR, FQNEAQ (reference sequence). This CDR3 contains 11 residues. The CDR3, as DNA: TGTGCCAGCAGCTCCGCCGGGTTTCAGCATTTT. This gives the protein CASSSAGFQHF.

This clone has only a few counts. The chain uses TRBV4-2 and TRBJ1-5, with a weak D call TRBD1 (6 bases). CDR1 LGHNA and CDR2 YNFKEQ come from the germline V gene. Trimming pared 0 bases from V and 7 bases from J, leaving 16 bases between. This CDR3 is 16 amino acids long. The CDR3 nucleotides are TGTGCCAGCAGCCAAGAGTCGGCCAGGGGCGGGCAGCCCCAGCATTTT. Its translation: CASSQESARGGQPQHF.

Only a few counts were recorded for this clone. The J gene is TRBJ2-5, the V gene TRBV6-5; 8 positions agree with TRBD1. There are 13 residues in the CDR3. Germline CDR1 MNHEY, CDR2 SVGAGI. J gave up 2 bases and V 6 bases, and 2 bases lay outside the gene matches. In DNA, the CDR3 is TGTGCCAGCAGCTGGACAGGGCAAGAGACCCAGTACTTC. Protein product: CASSWTGQETQYF.

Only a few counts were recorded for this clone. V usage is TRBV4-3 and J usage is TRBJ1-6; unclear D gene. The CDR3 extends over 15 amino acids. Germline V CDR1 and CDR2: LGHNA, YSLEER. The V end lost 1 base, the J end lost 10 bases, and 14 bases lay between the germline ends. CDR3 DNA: TGCGCCAGCAGCCAAGCGCCGGGATTAGGGTCACCCCTCCACTTT. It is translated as CASSQAPGLGSPLHF.

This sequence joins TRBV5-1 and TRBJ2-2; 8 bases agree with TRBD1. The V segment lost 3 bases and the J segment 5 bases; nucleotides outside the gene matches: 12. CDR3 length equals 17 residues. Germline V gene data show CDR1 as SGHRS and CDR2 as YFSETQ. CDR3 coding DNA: TGCGCCAGCAGCTCAACACCGGGACAGGAACTAACCGGGGAGCTGTTTTTT. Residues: CASSSTPGQELTGELFF.

The CDR3 bases are TGTGCCAGCAGCCCTCGACTAAGCGTCGAGCAGTACTTC. Encoded protein: CASSPRLSVEQYF. The chain uses TRBV9 and TRBJ2-7; tentative D call: TRBD2 (5 bases). This CDR3 has 13 residues. CDR1 is SGDLS and CDR2 is YYNGEE in the germline V gene. The V and J ends lost 4 bases and 6 bases respectively, with 14 bases between them.

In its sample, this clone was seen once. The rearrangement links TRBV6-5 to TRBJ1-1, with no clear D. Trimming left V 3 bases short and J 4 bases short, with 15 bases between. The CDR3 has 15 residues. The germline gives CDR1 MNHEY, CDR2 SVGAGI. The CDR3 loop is CASSYQLPAGTEAFF. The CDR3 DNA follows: TGTGCCAGCAGTTATCAGCTGCCGGCAGGCACTGAAGCTTTCTTT.

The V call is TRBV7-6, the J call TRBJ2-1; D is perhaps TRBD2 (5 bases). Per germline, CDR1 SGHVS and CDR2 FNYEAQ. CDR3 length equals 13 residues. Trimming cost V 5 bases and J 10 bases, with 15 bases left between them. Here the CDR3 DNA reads TGTGCCAGCAGCCTCATCTTATCGGGAGAGCAGTTCTTC. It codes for CASSLILSGEQFF.

The CDR3 DNA sequence: TGTGCCAGCAGCCAAGAATATAACAGGGAAGGAAACACCATATATTTT. Protein product: CASSQEYNREGNTIYF. The chain employs TRBV4-2 and TRBJ1-3, with TRBD1 as a possible D gene (6 bases). In germline, CDR1 is LGHNA, CDR2 YNFKEQ. V was cut by 0 bases and J by 4 bases, with 13 bases left in between. The CDR3 is 16 residues long.